A selection of T cell receptor beta chains follows, all from one sample in a study of vaccination effects on CD4 cells after COVID-19. The method was immunoSEQ multiplex PCR; TCRdb's version includes in-frame clones alone and lacks a portion of them. The table has tens of thousands of clones, approximately 72% seen once. These TCRs are of unknown antigen specificity. The source was CD4+ T cells from PBMCs cultured with HCoV-NL63 spike peptides, collected before COVID-19 vaccination. These receptors were taken from a human donor who had a prior SARS-CoV-2 infection. CDR3s include the opening cysteine and the closing phenylalanine or tryptophan. The D gene is left open where the match is weak. Clone size is shown for a subset of rows, as once, few, many or a class of expanded clone.

CDR3aa	CDR3nt	j_gene	d_gene	v_gene	abundance
CASSLDGSLYNEQFF	TGCGCCAGCAGCTTGGACGGGAGCCTCTACAATGAGCAGTTCTTC	TRBJ2-1	.	TRBV5-1	.
CASSSSGPTDTQYF	TGCGCCAGCAGCTCTTCCGGGCCCACAGATACGCAGTATTTT	TRBJ2-3	.	TRBV5-1	.
CASGPWGNLEQYF	TGTGCTAGTGGTCCCTGGGGAAACTTGGAGCAGTACTTC	TRBJ2-7	.	TRBV12-5	.
CASSRQTGGHEQYF	TGTGCCAGCAGCAGGCAGACAGGGGGCCACGAGCAGTACTTC	TRBJ2-7	TRBD1	TRBV11-2	.
CASSDNREAFF	TGTGCCAGCAGTGATAATAGAGAAGCTTTCTTT	TRBJ1-1	.	TRBV6-2/TRBV6-3	.
CASSRRDGYTF	TGTGCCAGCAGTCGTAGGGATGGCTACACCTTC	TRBJ1-2	.	TRBV7-9	few
CASSLAGNLRHEQFF	TGTGCCAGCAGCTTAGCCGGGAATCTCCGCCATGAGCAGTTCTTC	TRBJ2-1	.	TRBV7-2	.
CATSALESGGNYGYTF	TGTGCCACCAGTGCCCTAGAATCGGGGGGCAACTATGGCTACACCTTC	TRBJ1-2	.	TRBV24-1	.
CASSIRGYEQYF	TGTGCCAGTAGTATACGGGGTTACGAGCAGTACTTC	TRBJ2-7	.	TRBV19	once
CASSKPGQEDYEQYF	TGTGCCAGCAGCAAGCCGGGACAGGAAGACTACGAGCAGTACTTC	TRBJ2-7	.	TRBV21-1	.
CATSDLREGQGNTEAFF	TGTGCCACCAGTGATTTAAGGGAGGGACAGGGGAACACTGAAGCTTTCTTT	TRBJ1-1	TRBD1	TRBV24-1	.
CASRFGSGMNTEAFF	TGTGCCAGCAGGTTCGGATCGGGGATGAACACTGAAGCTTTCTTT	TRBJ1-1	.	TRBV7-3	.
CASSQDVGPGELFF	TGTGCCAGCAGCCAAGATGTCGGCCCCGGGGAGCTGTTTTTT	TRBJ2-2	.	TRBV3-1/TRBV3-2	.
CASSPGQGRNTEAFF	TGTGCCAGCAGCCCGGGACAGGGAAGGAACACTGAAGCTTTCTTT	TRBJ1-1	TRBD1	TRBV11-3	.
CASSTGFTEAFF	TGTGCCAGCTCGACAGGGTTCACTGAAGCTTTCTTT	TRBJ1-1	TRBD1	TRBV18	few
CASSPLAGGSETQYF	TGTGCCAGCTCACCCTTAGCGGGAGGTTCAGAGACCCAGTACTTC	TRBJ2-5	TRBD2	TRBV18	.
CASSLDGLENTEAFF	TGCGCCAGCAGCTTGGACGGGCTAGAGAACACTGAAGCTTTCTTT	TRBJ1-1	.	TRBV5-1	few
CASSAYVTGALNTEAFF	TGTGCCAGCAGCGCTTATGTGACAGGGGCGCTGAACACTGAAGCTTTCTTT	TRBJ1-1	TRBD1	TRBV3-1/TRBV3-2	.
CASGKRVGEQFF	TGTGCCAGCGGCAAAAGGGTGGGGGAGCAGTTCTTC	TRBJ2-1	.	TRBV7-9	.
CASTHGETQYF	TGTGCCAGCACGCACGGAGAGACCCAGTACTTC	TRBJ2-5	.	TRBV6-5	.
CASSLQRTNEKLFF	TGTGCCAGCAGCTTGCAGAGAACTAATGAAAAACTGTTTTTT	TRBJ1-4	.	TRBV11-2	.
CASSPGADTQYF	TGTGCCAGTAGTCCCGGGGCAGACACGCAGTATTTT	TRBJ2-3	.	TRBV19	.
CASSLGPRRGGTDTQYF	TGTGCCAGCAGCTTAGGTCCGAGGCGGGGAGGGACAGATACGCAGTATTTT	TRBJ2-3	TRBD2	TRBV7-3	.
CATSYTGGNTEAFF	TGTGCCACCAGTTATACAGGGGGGAACACTGAAGCTTTCTTT	TRBJ1-1	TRBD1	TRBV15	.
CASSPGVSTNTGELFF	TGTGCCAGCAGCCCAGGAGTTTCGACGAACACCGGGGAGCTGTTTTTT	TRBJ2-2	.	TRBV9	.
CATSPSSIPGELFF	TGTGCCACCAGTCCCTCGAGTATACCCGGGGAGCTGTTTTTT	TRBJ2-2	.	TRBV24-1	.
CASSLFRGVHNSPLHF	TGTGCCAGCAGCTTATTCAGGGGAGTCCATAATTCACCCCTCCACTTT	TRBJ1-6	.	TRBV7-9	.
CASSLVGGYTDTQYF	TGTGCCAGCAGCTTAGTAGGCGGTTACACAGATACGCAGTATTTT	TRBJ2-3	.	TRBV7-8	.
CAISDRGDEKLFF	TGTGCCATCAGTGACAGGGGGGATGAAAAACTGTTTTTT	TRBJ1-4	TRBD1	TRBV10-3	.
CASSQTLVSYEQYF	TGTGCCAGCAGCCAAACGTTGGTCTCCTACGAGCAGTACTTC	TRBJ2-7	.	TRBV3-1/TRBV3-2	once
CASRGQLLNSPLHF	TGCGCCAGCAGGGGGCAGCTACTTAATTCACCCCTCCACTTT	TRBJ1-6	.	TRBV5-1	few
CASSQDFGGSNQPQHF	TGCGCCAGCAGCCAAGATTTCGGCGGCAGCAATCAGCCCCAGCATTTT	TRBJ1-5	.	TRBV4-1	.
CASNLGRNYGYTF	TGTGCCAGCAACCTGGGGAGGAACTATGGCTACACCTTC	TRBJ1-2	.	TRBV12-3/TRBV12-4	.
CASSINHYNEQFF	TGTGCCAGTAGTATCAACCACTACAATGAGCAGTTCTTC	TRBJ2-1	.	TRBV19	.
CASKGTYGNTIYF	TGTGCCAGCAAAGGGACATACGGAAACACCATATATTTT	TRBJ1-3	.	TRBV2	.
CSASIAGPGGGTTDTQYF	TGCAGTGCTAGTATAGCGGGGCCCGGCGGGGGTACCACAGATACGCAGTATTTT	TRBJ2-3	TRBD2	TRBV20-1	.
CASSFTGQRNSPLHF	TGTGCCAGCAGCTTCACGGGACAAAGGAATTCACCCCTCCACTTT	TRBJ1-6	.	TRBV7-9	.
CASSYSSRGTIDGQYF	TGTGCCAGCAGTTACTCCAGCCGAGGGACTATTGATGGCCAGTACTTC	TRBJ2-5	TRBD2	TRBV6-6	once
CASSFPGSTDTQYF	TGTGCCAGCAGCTTCCCCGGGAGCACAGATACGCAGTATTTT	TRBJ2-3	.	TRBV7-2	.
CASSQVGTDLYEQYF	TGTGCCAGCAGCCAAGTAGGGACGGACCTCTACGAGCAGTACTTC	TRBJ2-7	.	TRBV4-2	.
CASSVGLAGVGEQFF	TGTGCCAGCAGCGTAGGGCTAGCGGGAGTAGGTGAGCAGTTCTTC	TRBJ2-1	TRBD2	TRBV9	.
CATSRRANWDSPRGYTEAFF	TGTGCCACCAGCCGACGGGCGAACTGGGACAGCCCGAGGGGGTACACTGAAGCTTTCTTT	TRBJ1-1	TRBD1	TRBV15	.
CASSQERPGNTGELFF	TGCGCCAGCAGCCAAGAGAGGCCAGGAAACACCGGGGAGCTGTTTTTT	TRBJ2-2	.	TRBV4-1	few
CASSLANRGTEAFF	TGTGCCAGCAGCTTGGCCAACAGGGGGACTGAAGCTTTCTTT	TRBJ1-1	TRBD1	TRBV5-6	.
CAISESLTQRSSTDTQYF	TGTGCCATCAGTGAGTCGTTAACCCAGCGGTCTAGCACAGATACGCAGTATTTT	TRBJ2-3	.	TRBV10-3	.